The rows below give T cell receptor beta chains drawn from one sample of a study of T cells after yellow fever vaccination. One entry per CDR3 protein, called by TCRdb with MiXCR from the 5' RACE reads. The sample contains some 350,000 distinct CDR3 sequences, approximately 3.9% of which appear only once. The sequencing used PBMCs, collected 5 days after the yellow fever booster vaccination. The receptors stem from a man aged 18-30 years who received the YFV17D yellow fever vaccine. Both conserved end residues are part of each CDR3. Fields, in order: V gene, clone size, D gene, J gene, CDR3 DNA, CDR3 protein. D genes are given only for firm matches. Some rows have no size entry. The others give once, few or many, or a class for an expanded clone.

>TRBV4-1|few|-|TRBJ1-4
TGCGCCAGCAGCCAAGTTATCTTGCTGGGGGGCCGAAGGGGCAGAGGGAATGAAAAACTGTTTTTT
CASSQVILLGGRRGRGNEKLFF
>TRBV6-5|-|-|TRBJ2-2
TGTGCCAGCAGTTACCCGCAGGCGGGGGAGCTGTTTTTT
CASSYPQAGELFF
>TRBV15|few|-|TRBJ2-3
TGTGCCACCAGCGTACTAGACTCTAGCACAGATACGCAGTATTTT
CATSVLDSSTDTQYF
>TRBV4-3|many|-|TRBJ1-5
TGCGCCAGCAGCCAAGTAGGAGGGGGCAATCAGCCCCAGCATTTT
CASSQVGGGNQPQHF
>TRBV27|few|TRBD1|TRBJ1-2
TGTGCCAGCAGTTTATTGGCGGACAGGGGCTATGGCTACACCTTC
CASSLLADRGYGYTF
>TRBV5-5|-|TRBD1|TRBJ2-5
TGTGCCAGCAGCACCCTACCGGGACAGGGAGAGACCCAGTACTTC
CASSTLPGQGETQYF
>TRBV20-1|many|-|TRBJ2-7
TGCAGTACTACCCCAGGGGGGTACGAGCAGTACTTC
CSTTPGGYEQYF
>TRBV5-1|many|TRBD1|TRBJ2-5
TGCGCCAGCAGCTTGGAGGGACAGGGAGTGGAGACCCAGTACTTC
CASSLEGQGVETQYF
>TRBV7-3|-|-|TRBJ1-5
TGTGCCAGCAGCTTAGGGGGAAATCAGCGCCAGCATTTT
CASSLGGNQRQHF
>TRBV11-1|-|TRBD1|TRBJ2-1
TGTGCCAGCAGCCCGGACAGGGTGTTCACGGTTGAGCAGTTCTTC
CASSPDRVFTVEQFF
>TRBV6-5|many|-|TRBJ2-2
TGTGCCAGCAGACGGTCATACGAGGACACCGGGGAGCTGTTTTTT
CASRRSYEDTGELFF
>TRBV10-2|few|-|TRBJ1-5
TGCGCCAGCACGTCAGGCAGGGTGGATCAGCCCCAGCATTTT
CASTSGRVDQPQHF
>TRBV7-2|many|-|TRBJ2-3
TGTGCCAGCAGCTTATACGGTACTAGCACAGATACGCAGTATTTT
CASSLYGTSTDTQYF
>TRBV6-5|many|-|TRBJ1-6
TGTGCCAGCAGTTACAGGGTTAGTTCACCCCTCCACTTT
CASSYRVSSPLHF
>TRBV12-3/TRBV12-4|-|-|TRBJ2-3
TGTGCCAGCAGTTTATCAGGGGGCGGGGGCCCGCTCATAGATACGCAGTATTTT
CASSLSGGGGPLIDTQYF
>TRBV24-1|-|TRBD1|TRBJ2-2
TGTGCCACTACAGGGGACACCGGGGAGCTGTTTTTT
CATTGDTGELFF
>TRBV7-3|few|TRBD2|TRBJ2-3
TGTGCCAGCTCGTTTAGGGAGGGAGATACGCAGTATTTT
CASSFREGDTQYF
>TRBV6-2/TRBV6-3|many|-|TRBJ2-7
TGTGCCAGCACAGTCGGACAGTCCTACGAGCAGTACTTC
CASTVGQSYEQYF
>TRBV20-1|-|-|TRBJ2-1
TGCAGTGCTAGGATGGGGGGATCCTACAATGAGCAGTTCTTC
CSARMGGSYNEQFF
>TRBV9|-|TRBD2|TRBJ2-2
TGTGCCAGCAGCTCCGGGACTAGTGCGACCGGGGAGCTGTTTTTT
CASSSGTSATGELFF
>TRBV7-2|many|-|TRBJ2-5
TGTGCCAGCAGCGTCAGAGTCCAAGAGACCCAGTACTTC
CASSVRVQETQYF
>TRBV4-1|-|-|TRBJ2-3
TGCGCCAGCAGCCAAGGGATCGGGAGATTAGATACGCAGTATTTT
CASSQGIGRLDTQYF
>TRBV18|few|-|TRBJ2-7
TGTGCCAGCTCACAGGTGGTAAGCGACGAGCAGTACTTC
CASSQVVSDEQYF
>TRBV18|many|-|TRBJ2-3
TGTGCCAGCTCACCGCAGGCCTCCCAGTATTTT
CASSPQASQYF
>TRBV7-6|-|TRBD1|TRBJ2-5
TGTGCCAGCAGCGCTGCAGCCGGGACAGTTAAAGAGACCCAGTACTTC
CASSAAAGTVKETQYF
>TRBV6-6|few|-|TRBJ2-7
TGTGCCAGCAGCGGGGGCTACGAGCAGTACTTC
CASSGGYEQYF
>TRBV7-9|many|TRBD1|TRBJ2-7
TGTGCCAGCAGCGGACAGGTCTCCTACGAGCAGTACTTC
CASSGQVSYEQYF
>TRBV20-1|many|-|TRBJ1-1
TGCAGTGCCCCCAGGACACCTAACACTGAAGCTTTCTTT
CSAPRTPNTEAFF
>TRBV18|-|-|TRBJ2-3
TGTGCCAGCTCACCTAACGGCGCAGATACGCAGTATTTT
CASSPNGADTQYF
>TRBV5-1|many|-|TRBJ2-1
TGCGCCAGCAGCTTGGAGGGCAGGGAGGCGAATGAGCAGTTCTTC
CASSLEGREANEQFF
>TRBV7-9|few|TRBD1|TRBJ1-2
TGTGCCAGCAGGGAAACCGGGACAGAGTCCCTGTATGGCTACACCTTC
CASRETGTESLYGYTF
>TRBV20-1|-|-|TRBJ1-2
TGCAGTGCATTTGAAAACTATGGCTACACCTTC
CSAFENYGYTF
>TRBV5-4|few|-|TRBJ2-3
TGTGCCAGCAGCTTGGTTAGCCTAAGCACAGATACGCAGTATTTT
CASSLVSLSTDTQYF
>TRBV11-3|few|TRBD1|TRBJ2-2
TGTGCCAGCAGCCCTGGACAGGGAAAGACCGGGGAGCTGTTTTTT
CASSPGQGKTGELFF
>TRBV6-5|-|-|TRBJ2-7
TGTGCCAGCAGCCACGGGGCTAACTACGAGCAGTACTTC
CASSHGANYEQYF
>TRBV9|-|-|TRBJ1-4
TGTGCCAGCAGCCGTCCGGGAGATGGGGTTAATGAAAAACTGTTTTTT
CASSRPGDGVNEKLFF
>TRBV5-1|many|TRBD2|TRBJ2-1
TGCGCCAGCAGCTTGAAGTCAACTAGCGGGGGGAATGAGCAGTTCTTC
CASSLKSTSGGNEQFF
>TRBV5-5|-|TRBD1|TRBJ1-2
TGTGCCAGCAGCTTTTTGGGACAGATTAACTATGGCTACACCTTC
CASSFLGQINYGYTF
>TRBV5-6|many|-|TRBJ2-4
TGTGCCAGCAGCTTGGTTACAGGGAGAAACATTCAGTACTTC
CASSLVTGRNIQYF
>TRBV4-2|few|TRBD2|TRBJ2-1
TGTGCCAGCAGACCCGGGACTAGCGGGGGTAATGAGCAGTTCTTC
CASRPGTSGGNEQFF
>TRBV18|few|-|TRBJ2-1
TGTGCCAGCTCACCCCTAGAGGCAGGGGCCATCAATGAGCAGTTCTTC
CASSPLEAGAINEQFF
>TRBV7-2|-|TRBD2|TRBJ2-3
TGTGCCAGCAGCCCGACGGGACTAGCGGGGGGAGATACGCAGTATTTT
CASSPTGLAGGDTQYF
>TRBV7-2|-|TRBD2|TRBJ2-3
TGTGCCAGCAGCTTAGCTAGCGGGAAAACAGATACGCAGTATTTT
CASSLASGKTDTQYF
>TRBV10-3|many|-|TRBJ2-1
TGTGCCATCAGTGAGTCGATGCTACCAGGGGGGGATGAGCAGTTCTTC
CAISESMLPGGDEQFF
>TRBV4-2|-|-|TRBJ1-5
TGTGCCAGCAGCCAAACAGGGCTGAGTGGCAATCAGCCCCAGCATTTT
CASSQTGLSGNQPQHF
>TRBV4-2|few|-|TRBJ2-4
TGTGCCAGCAGCCAGAGGGGGGCCTCCAAAAACATTCAGTACTTC
CASSQRGASKNIQYF
>TRBV3-1|-|-|TRBJ2-3
TGTGCCAGCAGGGAGCAGTATTTT
CASREQYF
>TRBV20-1|few|-|TRBJ1-2
TGCAGTGCTAGAGAATCCAATCGTCGGGGTGTTGGAGGCTATGGCTACACCTTC
CSARESNRRGVGGYGYTF
>TRBV5-1|few|-|TRBJ2-5
TGCGCCAGCAGCCCATGGACAGAAGAGACCCAGTACTTC
CASSPWTEETQYF